By share, the clone carrying this T cell receptor beta chain counts as medium-sized (0.01 to 0.1%). Its antigen is undetermined. Time point given: sample taken at primary tumor resection. Whole RNA came from tumor, nontumor lung or frozen PBMC and was sequenced without being sorted. Germline CDR1 is GTSNPN and CDR2 is SVGIG (reference sequence). Unmatched junction bases numbered 2, after V lost 5 bases and J lost 3 bases. CDR3 length: 14 amino acids. MiXCR, applied by TCRdb to the 5' RACE reads, yields one record per CDR3 protein. The sample has about 3,500 distinct CDR3 sequences, about 16% seen once. This sample was taken from a study of spatial heterogeneity in lung cancer. Whole-study findings and limits: One measure, the expanded intratumoral alpha and beta TCR count, tracked tumor mutation counts.

The source was lung tumor tissue, collected at surgery. The chain joins TRBV30 to TRBJ2-1; 12 bases are shared with TRBD2. This receptor was taken from a male donor with early-stage non-small cell lung cancer. Here the CDR3 reads CAWWTSGNYNEQFF. CDR3 bases: TGTGCCTGGTGGACTAGCGGGAACTACAATGAGCAGTTCTTC.